The 15 T cell receptor beta chains below come from one sample, sequenced in a study of pediatric ulcerative colitis. Assay: immunoSEQ multiplex PCR; the TCRdb copy retains only in-frame clones and omits some. The sample holds about 60,000 clones, 85% to 90% seen once. Source material: blood. These receptors originate from a boy younger than 18 who was a control in a study of pediatric ulcerative colitis.

The J gene is TRBJ1-1, the V gene TRBV4-1; 11 bases match TRBD1. The CDR3 consists of 16 residues. CDR1 and CDR2 from the germline V gene are MGHRA and YSYEKL. V dropped 3 bases and J dropped 3; count of bases not matched to a gene: 6. The CDR3 reads CASSHVPGQGDTEAFF. As DNA, the CDR3 is TGCGCCAGCAGCCACGTCCCGGGACAGGGGGACACTGAAGCTTTCTTT.

This clone occurred once. This rearrangement joins TRBV7-2 to TRBJ1-6; D ambiguous. CDR1 is SGHTA, CDR2 FQGNSA, per germline. V lost 1 base and J lost 7, with 14 bases in between. The CDR3 extends over 16 amino acids. CDR3 amino acids: CASSLEVGRANSPLHF. In nucleotides, the CDR3 is TGTGCCAGCAGCTTAGAGGTCGGGCGGGCAAATTCACCCCTCCACTTT.

The CDR3 spells CASSSPAELRSIYNEQFF. In DNA, the CDR3 is TGTGCCAGCAGTTCACCAGCCGAACTAAGGTCTATATACAATGAGCAGTTCTTC. This chain connects TRBV28 to TRBJ2-1; D unresolved. V shed 4 bases and J shed 4 bases, with 23 bases lying between them. Germline V gives CDR1 MDHEN, CDR2 SYDVKM. There are 18 residues in the CDR3.

The V call is TRBV19, the J call TRBJ2-7; D unresolved. This CDR3 is 16 amino acids long. The V gene's germline CDR1 is LNHDA and CDR2 SQIVND (reference sequence). V was pared by 4 bases and J by 3 bases, with 19 bases between. Here the CDR3 DNA reads TGTGCCAGTAGTAAAGCCCCCGGTTTCTCGGGCTACGAGCAGTACTTC. Encoded protein: CASSKAPGFSGYEQYF.

The CDR3 protein is CASSLLTAATDTQYF. In nucleotides, the CDR3 is TGCGCCAGCAGCTTGCTTACGGCTGCCACAGATACGCAGTATTTT. The chain has TRBV5-1 and TRBJ2-3; no clear D gene. CDR3 length: 15 amino acids. V dropped 1 base and J dropped 2 bases, with 11 bases sitting between them. The germline V gene encodes CDR1 SGHRS and CDR2 YFSETQ.

This chain joins TRBV19 and TRBJ2-1, with 12 bases identical to TRBD1. V shed 7 bases, J shed 7 bases, and the junction held 8 bases outside the gene matches. The CDR3 totals 15 residues. CDR1 is LNHDA, CDR2 SQIVND, per germline (reference sequence). CDR3 sequence (DNA): TGTGCCAGTAATCCGGGACAGGGGGCCATGAATGAGCAGTTCTTC. As protein: CASNPGQGAMNEQFF.

CDR3 region: CASSFLAGAFDLAYNEQFF. The CDR3 DNA reads TGTGCCAGCAGCTTTCTAGCGGGAGCTTTTGACCTAGCCTACAATGAGCAGTTCTTC. The chain is built from TRBV5-6 and TRBJ2-1, with TRBD2 identical over 10 bases. The V segment lost 2 bases and the J segment 2 bases; nucleotides outside the gene matches: 13. Looked up from germline, CDR1 is SGHDT and CDR2 is YYEEEE. This CDR3 has 19 amino acids.

V and J are TRBV10-1 and TRBJ2-3; D may match TRBD1 or TRBD2 (5 bases each). The V end was cut by 2 bases, the J end by 3 bases, with 12 bases between. The CDR3 extends over 15 amino acids. Germline lookup yields CDR1 WNHNN and CDR2 SYGVQD (reference sequence). The CDR3, as DNA: TGCGCCAGCAGTGAGGGGGGATCAGTTACAGATACGCAGTATTTT. It is translated as CASSEGGSVTDTQYF.

V usage is TRBV28 and J usage is TRBJ1-1, with D maybe TRBD1 (5 bases). Germline V gene data show CDR1 as MDHEN and CDR2 as SYDVKM. The V end lost 2 bases, the J end lost 7 bases, and 14 bases lay between the germline ends. The CDR3 contains 14 residues. CDR3 bases: TGTGCCAGCAGTTTACCGCACGGGGGACGTGAAGCTTTCTTT. As protein: CASSLPHGGREAFF.

The chain links TRBV4-3 to TRBJ1-6; D ambiguous. In germline, CDR1 is LGHNA, CDR2 YSLEER. V was clipped by 1 base and J by 7 bases, with 11 bases between them. CDR3 length: 15 amino acids. CDR3 region: CASSQGLPPNSPLHF. For the CDR3, the DNA is TGCGCCAGCAGCCAAGGCCTGCCACCCAATTCACCCCTCCACTTT.

The genes are TRBV6-4 and TRBJ2-3; 9 bases agree with TRBD1. CDR1 is MRHNA and CDR2 is SNTAGT in the germline V gene. J lost 6 bases, V lost 0 bases, and 7 bases had no gene match. This CDR3 is built from 16 residues. This CDR3 reads CASSDSKDRGADTQYF. The CDR3 bases are TGTGCCAGCAGTGACTCGAAGGACAGGGGCGCTGATACGCAGTATTTT.

The CDR3 nucleotides are TGTGCCAGCAGCCAAGATCTCAGGGTGGAGACCCAGTACTTC. Translation gives CASSQDLRVETQYF. J is TRBJ2-5 and V is TRBV14, with a tentative D call TRBD1 (5 bases). Per the germline V gene, CDR1 is SGHDN and CDR2 is FVKESK. The V and J ends lost 0 bases and 5 bases respectively, with 10 bases between them. The CDR3 spans 14 residues.

V gene TRBV7-9 combines with J gene TRBJ2-1; D call uncertain. Germline assignment: CDR1 SEHNR and CDR2 FQNEAQ (reference sequence). This CDR3 is 13 amino acids long. V lost 2 bases, J lost 7 bases, and 9 bases lay in between. DNA for the CDR3: TGTGCCAGCAGCTTAAACGGTTTGAATGAGCAGTTCTTC. Encoded protein: CASSLNGLNEQFF.

The rearrangement links TRBV10-1 to TRBJ1-1, with a possible D match to TRBD1 (5 bases). Trimming removed 5 bases at V and 6 bases at J, with 13 bases between. This CDR3 is 13 amino acids long. Germline CDR1 WNHNN, CDR2 SYGVQD (reference sequence). The CDR3 nucleotides are TGCGCCAGCAGTCAGGGTTTTATCTCTGAAGCTTTCTTT. Its translation is CASSQGFISEAFF.

The chain is built from TRBV4-2 and TRBJ1-1; perhaps TRBD1 as D (5 bases). The V end was cut by 3 bases, the J end by 5 bases, with 10 bases between. The germline CDR1 and CDR2 sequences are LGHNA and YNFKEQ. The CDR3 is 13 residues long. The CDR3 is CASSHTEGTEAFF. For the CDR3, the DNA is TGTGCCAGCAGCCACACCGAGGGGACTGAAGCTTTCTTT.